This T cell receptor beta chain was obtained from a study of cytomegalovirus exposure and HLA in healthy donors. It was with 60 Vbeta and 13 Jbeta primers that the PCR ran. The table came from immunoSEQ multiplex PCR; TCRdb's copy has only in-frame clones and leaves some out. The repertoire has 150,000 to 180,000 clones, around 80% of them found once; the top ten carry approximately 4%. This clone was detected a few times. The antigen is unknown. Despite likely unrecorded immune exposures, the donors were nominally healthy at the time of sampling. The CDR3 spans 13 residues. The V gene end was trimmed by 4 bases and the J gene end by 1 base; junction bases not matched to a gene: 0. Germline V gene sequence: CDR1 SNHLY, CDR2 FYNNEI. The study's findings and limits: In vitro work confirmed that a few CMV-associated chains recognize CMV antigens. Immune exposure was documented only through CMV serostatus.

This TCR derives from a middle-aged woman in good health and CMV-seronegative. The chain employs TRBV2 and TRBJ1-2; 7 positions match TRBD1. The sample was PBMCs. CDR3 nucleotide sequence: TGTGCCAGCAGTGGGGACAGTAACTATGGCTACACCTTC. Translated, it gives CASSGDSNYGYTF.